The 28 T cell receptor beta chains below come from one sample, sequenced in a study of PD-L1 blockade in urothelial cancer (dated 2017 in TCRdb). The library was produced with the immunoSEQ multiplex PCR assay. TCRdb took over this immuneACCESS table, retaining in-frame rearrangements with V and J assigned. Such tables are incomplete; in checked studies, under half of the missing clones stem from an unresolved V gene, and the remainder is unexplained. In this sample the table shows roughly 130,000 clones, roughly 83% of which occur a single time. 3.2% of the sample is taken by the ten largest. The time point label on this specimen signifies: pretreatment peripheral blood. This material consisted of PBMCs, taken around atezolizumab (anti-PD-L1) treatment. Source of these receptors: a man aged 50-60 years with urothelial cancer.

The chain joins TRBV6-5 to TRBJ1-6, with D perhaps matching TRBD1 (5 bases). This CDR3 spans 14 amino acids. From germline, CDR1 is MNHEY and CDR2 SVGAGI. Trimming removed 6 bases from V and 9 bases from J, with 15 bases in between. Written as DNA, the CDR3 is TGTGCCAGCAGCCCGGTGGAGGGGATTTCACCCCTCCACTTT. It translates to CASSPVEGISPLHF.

The V gene is TRBV10-3, the J gene TRBJ1-2, with D possibly TRBD1 on 5 matching bases. Germline-derived CDR1 and CDR2 are ENHRY and SYGVKD. The CDR3 runs to 14 residues. Trimming left V 2 bases short and J 5 bases short, with 12 bases between. The CDR3 DNA is TGTGCCATCAGTGAGGGCAGGGTGGGATATGGCTACACCTTC. It translates to CAISEGRVGYGYTF.

The chain uses TRBV27 and TRBJ2-7; D unclear. Trimming left V 3 bases short and J 5 bases short, with 14 bases between. CDR3 size: 14 residues. Germline lookup yields CDR1 MNHEY and CDR2 SMNVEV (reference sequence). The CDR3 sequence is CASSFRASRDEQYF. The CDR3 nucleotides are TGTGCCAGCAGTTTTAGAGCCTCCCGGGACGAGCAGTACTTC.

This chain links TRBV6-5 with TRBJ2-7; tentatively, D is TRBD2 (7 bases). Per the germline V gene, CDR1 is MNHEY and CDR2 is SVGAGI. V was pared by 2 bases and J by 2 bases, with 13 bases between. The CDR3 is made up of 15 amino acids. The CDR3 coding sequence is TGTGCCAGCAGTTACGGCGAGGGGGGGCCCTACGAGCAGTACTTC. Amino acid sequence: CASSYGEGGPYEQYF.

V gene TRBV15 combines with J gene TRBJ1-1; maybe TRBD1 (6 bases). This CDR3 is built from 14 residues. V gave up 0 bases and J gave up 12 bases, with 17 bases separating them. Germline CDR1 LNHNV, CDR2 YYDKDF (reference sequence). CDR3 protein: CATSRDISGGETFF. The CDR3 region has the DNA TGTGCCACCAGCAGAGATATTTCTGGGGGCGAGACTTTCTTT. The variable domain in full, completed from reference TRBV15 and TRBJ1-1, reads DAMVIQNPRYQVTQFGKPVTLSCSQTLNHNVMYWYQQKSSQAPKLLFHYYDKDFNNEADTPDNFQSRRPNTSFCFLDIRSPGLGDTAMYLCATSRDISGGETFFGQGTRLTVV.

The chain links TRBV7-8 to TRBJ2-1; 9 bases are shared with TRBD2. The V and J ends lost 5 bases and 3 bases, in that order; junction bases with no gene match: 11. The CDR3 is made up of 17 amino acids. Germline V gene sequence: CDR1 SGHVS, CDR2 FQNEAQ. The CDR3 reads CASSVSGASGIYNEQFF. In DNA, the CDR3 is TGTGCCAGCAGCGTATCCGGGGCTAGCGGGATCTACAATGAGCAGTTCTTC.

This clone was detected only a few times. The chain carries TRBV30 and TRBJ1-5, with no clear D. CDR3 length equals 15 residues. V was trimmed by 2 bases and J by 3 bases, leaving 14 bases between them. Looked up from germline, CDR1 is GTSNPN and CDR2 is SVGIG (reference sequence). This chain's CDR3 is CAWSRTPTSNQPQHF. The CDR3 DNA follows: TGTGCCTGGAGTAGAACCCCGACATCCAATCAGCCCCAGCATTTT.

The genes are TRBV5-1 and TRBJ1-1, with D possibly matching TRBD1 (5 bases). The CDR3 covers 15 residues. CDR1 and CDR2 from the germline V gene are SGHRS and YFSETQ. The V gene lost 3 bases and the J gene lost 1 base, with 13 bases spanning the gap. CDR3 DNA sequence: TGCGCCAGCAGCTATGCGTCGGGGGGGAACACTGAAGCTTTCTTT. Protein: CASSYASGGNTEAFF.

J is TRBJ2-1 and V is TRBV7-2, with 11 bases identical to TRBD2. From germline, CDR1 is SGHTA and CDR2 FQGNSA. The CDR3 runs 14 residues. V dropped 5 bases and J dropped 9; count of bases not matched to a gene: 6. The CDR3 is CASSTSGSLSEQFF. The CDR3 DNA follows: TGTGCCAGCAGCACTAGCGGGAGCTTGAGTGAGCAGTTCTTC. The whole variable domain, filled in from reference TRBV7-2 and TRBJ2-1, reads GAGVSQSPSNKVTEKGKDVELRCDPISGHTALYWYRQSLGQGLEFLIYFQGNSAPDKSGLPSDRFSAERTGGSVSTLTIQRTQQEDSAVYLCASSTSGSLSEQFFGPGTRLTVL.

The chain carries TRBV20-1 and TRBJ2-1; D not resolved. The V end was cut by 3 bases, the J end by 6 bases, with 6 bases between. CDR1 and CDR2 from the germline V gene are DFQATT and SNEGSKA (reference sequence). This CDR3 comprises 11 residues. The CDR3 loop is CSASIGNEQFF. Here the CDR3 DNA reads TGCAGTGCTAGTATCGGCAATGAGCAGTTCTTC.

This chain uses TRBV5-8 with TRBJ1-1; D gene ambiguous. Germline V gene data show CDR1 as SGHTS and CDR2 as YDEGEE. The CDR3 extends over 11 amino acids. The V end was cut by 4 bases, the J end by 10 bases, with 11 bases between. The CDR3 protein is CASSPGMRAFF. CDR3 nucleotide sequence: TGTGCCAGCAGCCCCGGGATGCGAGCTTTCTTT.

This clone showed up just once. The chain links TRBV27 to TRBJ1-1; D ambiguous. Germline-derived CDR1 and CDR2 are MNHEY and SMNVEV (reference sequence). This CDR3 region has 13 residues. V lost 6 bases and J 1 base, leaving 9 bases between the germline ends. The CDR3 coding sequence is TGTGCCAGCAGCTGGAGAGGGAACACTGAAGCTTTCTTT. Encoded protein: CASSWRGNTEAFF.

This clone was found many times. The CDR3, as DNA: TGTGCCAGCGGCGAACGGGGGGCGGGAAAAGGGTACAATGAGCAGTTCTTC. Protein: CASGERGAGKGYNEQFF. V gene TRBV4-2 combines with J gene TRBJ2-1, with D tentatively TRBD2 (7 bases). The germline V gene has CDR1 LGHNA and CDR2 YNFKEQ. Between the trimmed V and J ends, which lost 8 bases and 4 bases, there was a span of 24 bases. This CDR3 is built from 17 residues.

There are a few counts of this clone. The gene calls are TRBV28 and TRBJ1-6; D might be TRBD1 (5 bases). The CDR3 is made up of 14 amino acids. Germline V lookup: CDR1 MDHEN, CDR2 SYDVKM. V lost 5 bases and J lost 7, with 12 bases in between. CDR3 bases: TGTGCCAGCAGTGGGGGGAGGGGAAATTCACCCCTCCACTTT. Translating gives CASSGGRGNSPLHF.

This chain joins TRBV13 and TRBJ1-2; D possibly corresponds to TRBD1 (5 bases). V was pared by 6 bases and J by 0 bases, with 8 bases between. Per the germline V gene, CDR1 is PRHDT and CDR2 is FYEKMQ (reference sequence). The CDR3 consists of 13 residues. For the CDR3, the DNA is TGTGCCAGCAGTTCACAGGCTAACTATGGCTACACCTTC. This encodes CASSSQANYGYTF.

The chain carries TRBV13 and TRBJ2-3, with D possibly TRBD1 on 5 matching bases. The CDR3 loop spans 16 amino acids. Germline CDR1 PRHDT, CDR2 FYEKMQ (reference sequence). Deletions cut 0 bases from V and 0 bases from J, with 10 bases between. CDR3 protein: CASSLGPGRSTDTQYF. CDR3 DNA: TGTGCCAGCAGCTTAGGCCCAGGGCGAAGCACAGATACGCAGTATTTT.

The sample holds one count of this clone. The rearrangement uses TRBV18 and TRBJ2-1; D is possibly TRBD1 (6 bases). This CDR3 spans 13 amino acids. Germline V gene sequence: CDR1 KGHSH, CDR2 LQKENI. V lost 8 bases, J lost 6 bases, and 14 bases lay in between. The DNA of the CDR3 is TGTGCCAGCCTAGCCCAGGGGAGCAATGAGCAGTTCTTC. It is translated as CASLAQGSNEQFF.

This clone has a handful of counts. The chain is built from TRBV9 and TRBJ2-2, with TRBD2 as a possible D gene (6 bases). Germline-derived CDR1 and CDR2 are SGDLS and YYNGEE. The CDR3 is made up of 16 amino acids. With 4 bases removed from V and 4 bases from J, the gap between germline ends came to 17 bases. In DNA, the CDR3 is TGTGCCAGCAGCACAAACGAACAGGAGGGCACCGGGGAGCTGTTTTTT. It codes for CASSTNEQEGTGELFF.

The rearrangement links TRBV4-2 to TRBJ2-4; D not certain. Trimming shortened V by 1 base and J by 0 bases, and 10 bases separated the two germline ends. This CDR3 spans 16 amino acids. Germline lookup yields CDR1 LGHNA and CDR2 YNFKEQ. CDR3 region: CASSQVLAGAKNIQYF. For the CDR3, the DNA is TGTGCCAGCAGCCAAGTTCTGGCTGGAGCCAAAAACATTCAGTACTTC.

The rearrangement joins TRBV5-4 to TRBJ2-3; D gene uncertain. The CDR3 has 14 amino acids. Germline V gives CDR1 SGHNT, CDR2 YYREEE (reference sequence). V lost 2 bases and J lost 0, with 7 bases in between. CDR3 DNA sequence: TGTGCCAGCAGCTTCCGGAGTAGCACAGATACGCAGTATTTT. Translating it yields CASSFRSSTDTQYF.

In its sample, this clone was seen a few times. The chain links TRBV20-1 to TRBJ1-5; tentatively, D is TRBD1 (6 bases). V was trimmed by 6 bases and J by 6 bases, leaving 9 bases between them. Germline lookup yields CDR1 DFQATT and CDR2 SNEGSKA (reference sequence). This CDR3 spans 11 amino acids. The CDR3 region has the DNA TGCAGTGCCCGAGGGGGTCAGCCCCAGCATTTT. Translation gives CSARGGQPQHF.

A remark on this clone: The same CDR3 is also encoded by other DNA sequences in this sample. V usage is TRBV28 and J usage is TRBJ1-2, with unresolved D. V shed 1 base and J shed 5 bases, with 5 bases lying between them. Germline CDR1 MDHEN, CDR2 SYDVKM. The CDR3 has 12 residues. CDR3 in amino acids: CASSLSGYGYTF. The CDR3 coding sequence is TGTGCCAGCAGTTTATCAGGATATGGCTACACCTTC.

The chain employs TRBV27 and TRBJ2-1, with 8 nucleotides matching TRBD2. The germline CDR1 and CDR2 sequences are MNHEY and SMNVEV (reference sequence). J was trimmed by 9 bases and V by 2 bases; bases with no gene match: 3. The CDR3 totals 13 residues. DNA for the CDR3: TGTGCCAGCAGTTTAGCGGGGGGCGGTGAGCAGTTCTTC. This codes for CASSLAGGGEQFF.

In its sample, this clone was seen once. The V gene is TRBV29-1, the J gene TRBJ2-7, with 9 bases fitting TRBD2. Looked up from germline, CDR1 is SQVTM and CDR2 is ANQGSEA. V shed 3 bases, J shed 2 bases, and the junction held 5 bases outside the gene matches. There are 14 residues in the CDR3. The CDR3 reads CSVEPSGKTYEQYF. The CDR3 DNA reads as TGCAGCGTTGAGCCTAGCGGGAAGACCTACGAGCAGTACTTC.

The rearrangement uses TRBV5-1 and TRBJ2-1; 11 bases fit TRBD2. Per the germline V gene, CDR1 is SGHRS and CDR2 is YFSETQ. V shed 0 bases and J 4 bases; nucleotides not matched to a gene: 6. The CDR3 has 17 residues. CDR3 residues: CASSLAGLAGGYNEQFF. For the CDR3, the DNA is TGCGCCAGCAGCTTGGCCGGGCTAGCGGGAGGTTACAATGAGCAGTTCTTC. The full variable domain, rest sourced from reference TRBV5-1 and TRBJ2-1, is KAGVTQTPRYLIKTRGQQVTLSCSPISGHRSVSWYQQTPGQGLQFLFEYFSETQRNKGNFPGRFSGRQFSNSRSEMNVSTLELGDSALYLCASSLAGLAGGYNEQFFGPGTRLTVL.

V is TRBV9 and J is TRBJ2-5, with 12 bases lining up with TRBD2. J gave up 0 bases and V 4 bases, and 10 bases lay outside the gene matches. Germline V gene sequence: CDR1 SGDLS, CDR2 YYNGEE. This CDR3 contains 18 residues. CDR3 loop: CASSPSTSGRTYQETQYF. The CDR3, as DNA: TGTGCCAGCAGCCCCAGTACTAGCGGGAGGACGTACCAAGAGACCCAGTACTTC.

This chain links TRBV2 with TRBJ2-7; 8 bases agree with TRBD1. J lost 0 bases, V lost 9 bases, and 7 bases had no gene match. In germline, CDR1 is SNHLY, CDR2 FYNNEI. The length of the CDR3 is 14 residues. This chain's CDR3 is CARTTGTGSYEQYF. As DNA, the CDR3 is TGTGCCAGAACGACCGGGACAGGCTCCTACGAGCAGTACTTC.

The gene calls are TRBV7-3 and TRBJ1-2, with 7 bases matching TRBD1. Germline V gene lookup returns CDR1 SGHTA and CDR2 FQGTGA. This CDR3 contains 15 residues. V lost 1 base to trimming and J lost 7 bases; unmatched junction nucleotides: 9. CDR3 sequence (DNA): TGTGCCAGCAGCTTAAACGGGGGCAACAGGGGTGGCTACACCTTC. It specifies CASSLNGGNRGGYTF.